This is a list of T cell receptor beta chains from one sample in a study of cytomegalovirus exposure and HLA in healthy donors. Data came from immunoSEQ multiplex PCR; TCRdb stores just in-frame clones and leaves some out. Of 160,000 or so clones in the sample, under 85% were seen once. The sequenced material came from PBMCs. Source of these receptors: a man aged 45-65 years in good health and CMV-seropositive. CDR3s include the opening cysteine and the closing phenylalanine or tryptophan. Each record gives: CDR3 length, D gene, clone size, V gene, J gene, CDR3 DNA, CDR3 protein. The D gene is left open where the match is weak. Clone size appears in some rows only: once, few, many, or a class for an expanded clone.

>14|-|-|TRBV10-2|TRBJ1-1
TGCGCCAGCAGACGACCCATGGGGAGCACTGAAGCTTTCTTT
CASRRPMGSTEAFF
>13|-|-|TRBV9|TRBJ2-3
TGTGCCAGCAGCCCACCAGCGGAGTATACGCAGTATTTT
CASSPPAEYTQYF
>14|TRBD1|-|TRBV9|TRBJ1-4
TGTGCCAGCAGCGACCGGGACAGTGGAGAAAAGCTGTTTTTT
CASSDRDSGEKLFF
>16|TRBD2|-|TRBV5-1|TRBJ2-3
TGCGCCAGCAGCCAGACGACTAGCGGGGGCACAGATACGCAGTATTTT
CASSQTTSGGTDTQYF
>17|-|-|TRBV19|TRBJ1-2
TGTGCCAGTAGTATGGCTGTGCAAAACCTAGCTAACTATGGCTACACCTTC
CASSMAVQNLANYGYTF
>14|TRBD2|-|TRBV5-1|TRBJ2-1
TGCGCCAGCCACGGACTAGCGGGAGACAATGAGCAGTTCTTC
CASHGLAGDNEQFF
>13|-|-|TRBV7-3|TRBJ1-1
TGTGCCAGCAGCTTAGTTTTTGGCAATGAAGCTTTCTTT
CASSLVFGNEAFF
>16|-|-|TRBV5-5|TRBJ1-1
TGTGCCAGCAGCTATTCGGGACACCCCGTCGGTACTGAAGCTTTCTTT
CASSYSGHPVGTEAFF
>15|-|-|TRBV5-3|TRBJ1-1
TGTGCCAGAAGCTTACCAGAGACAGAGAACACTGAAGCTTTCTTT
CARSLPETENTEAFF
>14|-|once|TRBV14|TRBJ2-7
TGTGCCAGCGTCCCCAGGGTTTCTGCCTACGAGCAGTACTTC
CASVPRVSAYEQYF
>14|-|-|TRBV11-2|TRBJ1-1
TGTGCCAGCAGCTTAACAGGGTTCGCCACTGAAGCTTTCTTT
CASSLTGFATEAFF
>13|TRBD1|-|TRBV7-9|TRBJ2-7
TGTGCCAGCACGCAGGGGGTTGTCTACGAGCAGTACTTC
CASTQGVVYEQYF
>13|-|once|TRBV9|TRBJ2-7
TGTGCCAGCAGCGTCGCCGACAGTTACGAGCAGTACTTC
CASSVADSYEQYF
>12|TRBD1|-|TRBV2|TRBJ1-1
TGTGCCAGCTTCCAGGGGGGAACTGAAGCTTTCTTT
CASFQGGTEAFF